These T cell receptor beta chains were read from a single sample in a study of blood T cells in healthy people across ages. TCRdb recomputed calls from the 5' RACE reads with MiXCR, one row per CDR3 protein. The sample consists of a few hundred thousand distinct CDR3 sequences, over 45% of them appearing once. Sequencing was done on a sample of blood. The receptors stem from a man in his sixties in good health. CDR3s include the opening cysteine and the closing phenylalanine or tryptophan. A D gene is named only where the DNA matches it firmly. Only some rows state a clone size, as once, few, many or a class for expanded clones.

V	D	size	J	CDR3	DNA
TRBV5-1	.	.	TRBJ2-5	CASSLRGWETQYF	TGCGCCAGCAGCTTGAGGGGATGGGAGACCCAGTACTTC
TRBV7-9	.	few	TRBJ2-6	CASSRSGPSGANVLTF	TGTGCCAGCAGCCGTAGTGGGCCCTCTGGGGCCAACGTCCTGACTTTC
TRBV9	.	.	TRBJ2-5	CASSEPDPPRDEQYF	TGTGCCAGCAGCGAACCGGACCCTCCCAGGGATGAGCAGTACTTC
TRBV12-3/TRBV12-4	.	.	TRBJ1-2	CASTVGGSYGYTF	TGTGCCAGCACCGTTGGGGGTAGCTATGGCTACACCTTC
TRBV5-1	TRBD1	.	TRBJ2-7	CASGPGTADSYEQYF	TGCGCCAGCGGGCCCGGGACAGCGGACTCCTACGAGCAGTACTTC
TRBV29-1	.	.	TRBJ2-7	CSVAVAYGGGEQYF	TGCAGCGTTGCAGTCGCCTATGGGGGAGGCGAGCAGTACTTC
TRBV30	TRBD1	few	TRBJ2-7	CACHRGPYEQYF	TGTGCCTGTCACAGGGGGCCCTACGAGCAGTACTTC
TRBV20-1	TRBD2	few	TRBJ2-3	CSAISLAGRTDTQYF	TGCAGTGCTATCTCGCTAGCGGGGCGCACAGATACGCAGTATTTT
TRBV6-2/TRBV6-3	.	.	TRBJ2-3	CASSTGGDTQYF	TGTGCCAGCTCAACGGGCGGGGATACGCAGTATTTT
TRBV6-2/TRBV6-3	TRBD1	.	TRBJ2-5	CASSLPGTGSETQYF	TGTGCCAGCAGCCTGCCCGGGACAGGCTCAGAGACCCAGTACTTC
TRBV25-1	.	.	TRBJ1-1	CASVGQSTEAFF	TGTGCCAGCGTAGGACAAAGCACTGAAGCTTTCTTT
TRBV3-1	.	.	TRBJ2-7	CASTGTTCEQYF	TGTGCCAGCACCGGGACAACATGCGAGCAGTACTTC
TRBV7-6	.	many	TRBJ2-3	CASRLGPLGTDTQYF	TGTGCCAGCAGGCTCGGGCCGCTCGGGACAGATACGCAGTATTTT
TRBV4-2	.	.	TRBJ1-2	CASSQDPQGHYGYTF	TGTGCCAGCAGCCAAGATCCTCAGGGCCACTATGGCTACACCTTC
TRBV7-2	.	.	TRBJ1-5	CASSFGYGGAPQHF	TGTGCCAGCAGCTTCGGGTACGGGGGGGCGCCCCAGCATTTT
TRBV16	.	.	TRBJ2-4	CASSQRVGKNIQYF	TGTGCCAGCAGCCAAAGGGTTGGCAAAAACATTCAGTACTTC
TRBV12-3/TRBV12-4	.	few	TRBJ2-3	CASSLAGQGLTDTQYF	TGTGCCAGCAGTTTAGCCGGGCAGGGACTCACAGATACGCAGTATTTT
TRBV12-3/TRBV12-4	.	.	TRBJ2-3	CASSLARGRTDTQYF	TGTGCCAGCAGTTTAGCCAGAGGGCGCACAGATACGCAGTATTTT
TRBV6-5	.	few	TRBJ2-5	CASRRTGFDGETQYF	TGTGCCAGCAGAAGAACAGGGTTCGACGGAGAGACCCAGTACTTC
TRBV6-2/TRBV6-3	.	.	TRBJ2-7	CASSPTFYEQYF	TGTGCCAGCAGCCCAACATTCTACGAGCAGTACTTC
TRBV14	.	.	TRBJ2-7	CASSQETGSSYEQYF	TGTGCCAGCAGCCAAGAAACAGGAAGCTCCTACGAGCAGTACTTC
TRBV30	TRBD1	.	TRBJ1-1	CAWSGRDRGLNTEAFF	TGTGCCTGGAGTGGTCGGGACAGGGGTTTGAACACTGAAGCTTTCTTT
TRBV1	.	few	TRBJ2-5	CTSSQDSGRAVETQYF	TGCACCAGCAGCCAAGACAGCGGGAGGGCCGTTGAGACCCAGTACTTC
TRBV15	TRBD1	.	TRBJ2-5	CATQTGGSGYGEQYF	TGTGCCACCCAAACAGGGGGCAGTGGGTACGGTGAGCAGTACTTC
TRBV10-2	TRBD2	.	TRBJ2-1	CASRLGAGGNEQFF	TGCGCCAGCAGGCTTGGGGCGGGAGGAAATGAGCAGTTCTTC
TRBV6-6	.	.	TRBJ1-4	CASSWRGQCNEKLFF	TGTGCCAGCAGCTGGAGGGGTCAGTGTAATGAAAAGCTGTTTTTT
TRBV5-1	.	few	TRBJ2-3	CASSLEAPGKDTQYF	TGCGCCAGCAGCTTGGAGGCTCCGGGAAAAGATACGCAGTATTTT
TRBV9	.	.	TRBJ2-4	CASSPEGARTKNIQYF	TGTGCCAGCAGCCCGGAAGGGGCTCGTACCAAAAACATTCAGTACTTC
TRBV29-1	.	.	TRBJ2-5	CSVGSVNEQYF	TGCAGCGTGGGGTCCGTAAATGAGCAGTACTTC
TRBV25-1	.	.	TRBJ1-4	CASSEPAGANEKLFF	TGTGCCAGCAGTGAACCGGCAGGCGCCAATGAAAAACTGTTTTTT
TRBV5-1	TRBD2	.	TRBJ2-3	CASSPGLAGELAQYF	TGCGCCAGCAGCCCTGGACTAGCGGGAGAGTTGGCGCAGTATTTT
TRBV5-1	TRBD2	.	TRBJ2-1	CASSGTSGASPYNEQFF	TGCGCCAGCAGCGGTACTAGCGGGGCGAGCCCCTACAATGAGCAGTTCTTC
TRBV11-1	TRBD2	.	TRBJ2-1	CASSLGGGLAGWWSYNEQFF	TGTGCCAGCAGCTTAGGTGGGGGACTAGCGGGGTGGTGGTCCTACAATGAGCAGTTCTTC
TRBV10-3	.	.	TRBJ1-6	CAISDRRGNSPLHF	TGTGCCATCAGTGACCGCAGGGGCAATTCACCCCTCCACTTT
TRBV6-1	.	.	TRBJ2-1	CASSEGQPHSYNEQFF	TGTGCCAGCAGTGAGGGTCAGCCCCATTCCTACAATGAGCAGTTCTTC
TRBV7-3	TRBD2	few	TRBJ2-1	CASSQGGGGRANNEQFF	TGTGCCAGCAGCCAAGGGGGCGGCGGGAGGGCCAACAATGAGCAGTTCTTC